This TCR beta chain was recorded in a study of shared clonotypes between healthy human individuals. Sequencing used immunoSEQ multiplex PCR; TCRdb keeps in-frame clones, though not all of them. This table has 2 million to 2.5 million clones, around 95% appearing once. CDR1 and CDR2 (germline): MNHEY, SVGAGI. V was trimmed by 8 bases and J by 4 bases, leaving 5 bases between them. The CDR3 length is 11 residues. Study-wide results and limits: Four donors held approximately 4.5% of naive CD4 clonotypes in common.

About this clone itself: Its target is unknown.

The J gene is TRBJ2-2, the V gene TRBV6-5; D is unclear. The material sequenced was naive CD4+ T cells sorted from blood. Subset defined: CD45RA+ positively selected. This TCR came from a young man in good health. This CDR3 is CASPFTGELFF. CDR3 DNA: TGTGCCAGCCCATTCACCGGGGAGCTGTTTTTT.